This paragraph reports one T cell receptor beta chain. The data derive from a study of CD8+CD57+ T cells in acquired aplastic anemia. Study-wide background: DNA from sorted CD4+ and CD8+ cells averaged roughly 3.2 ug.

Trimming cost V 5 bases and J 7 bases, with 18 bases left between them. The V gene's germline CDR1 is DFQATT and CDR2 SNEGSKA (reference sequence). The CDR3 runs to 15 residues. Profiling of TCR beta VDJ combinations and CDR3 sequences used genomic DNA as template. Each CDR3 protein gets one entry after TCRdb re-called the reads with MiXCR. This table has under 200,000 distinct CDR3 sequences, 45% to 50% appearing once. Whoever was chosen for sequencing had shown CD8+CD57+ cell expansion by flow cytometry. In all patients, the disease was severe acquired aplastic anemia. Sequencing input: sorted CD4+, CD8+, or CD8+CD57+ T cells (not recorded which) from PBMCs. The rearrangement links TRBV20-1 to TRBJ1-6; D possibly corresponds to TRBD1 (5 bases). The receptor comes from a human donor with aplastic anemia. CDR3 sequence (DNA): TGCAGTGCTTCGGACGGGGGAGTTCCGAATTCACCCCTCCACTTT. Protein product: CSASDGGVPNSPLHF.